The 24 T cell receptor beta chains presented below share a single source sample, sequenced in a study of quantifying T cell responses using KT2 cells. Study details: cDNA was made from DNase-treated RNA using alpha and beta constant primers.

The cDNA 3' end received a ligated oligonucleotide with a UMI. An equimolar mix of RC1.1 and RC1.2 primed the beta chain across TRBC1 and TRBC2. TCRdb re-analysed the UMI-ligation and nested PCR reads in MiXCR, keeping a single row per CDR3 protein. Found here are approximately 57,000 distinct CDR3 sequences, about 12% of them singletons; the top ten hold under 10%. Sequencing was performed on PBMCs spiked with cells of the T cell clone KT2. The receptors shown here come from a human donor.

The V and J genes are TRBV5-1 and TRBJ1-1; a possible D gene is TRBD1 (5 bases). CDR3 length: 13 amino acids. The V end was cut by 1 base, the J end by 5 bases, with 9 bases between. Germline CDR1 is SGHRS and CDR2 is YFSETQ. The CDR3 region has the DNA TGCGCCAGCAGCTTGCAAGCAGGGACTGAAGCTTTCTTT. It translates to CASSLQAGTEAFF.

This clonotype was counted only a few times. The chain uses TRBV28 and TRBJ2-3, with 7 bases matching TRBD2. Trimming at V came to 3 bases and at J to 10 bases, leaving 10 bases not matched to a gene. CDR3 length: 14 residues. The germline V gene encodes CDR1 MDHEN and CDR2 SYDVKM. DNA for the CDR3: TGTGCCAGCAGTTTTTATTCGGGAGGCAGGGCGCAGTATTTT. It yields the protein CASSFYSGGRAQYF.

This clonotype was seen a few times. A much larger clonotype is one base distant, so this may be a read error. The chain has TRBV27 and TRBJ2-3, with 9 bases that match TRBD2. Losses at the gene ends were 6 bases for V and 1 base for J; bases not matched to a gene: 2. Germline V gene sequence: CDR1 MNHEY, CDR2 SMNVEV (reference sequence). The CDR3 totals 14 residues. This CDR3 reads CASSWTSGTDTQYF. The CDR3 DNA follows: TGTGCCAGCAGCTGGACTAGCGGCACAGATACGCAGTATTTT.

This clonotype is medium-sized (0.01 to 0.1%) in the sample. The V gene is TRBV7-9, the J gene TRBJ1-2; D perhaps matches TRBD1 (5 bases). Per the germline V gene, CDR1 is SEHNR and CDR2 is FQNEAQ (reference sequence). Trimming left V 8 bases short and J 2 bases short, with 21 bases between. The CDR3 has 16 amino acids. The CDR3 region is CASWPGGARDNYGYTF. The CDR3 coding sequence is TGTGCCAGCTGGCCCGGCGGGGCGCGAGACAACTATGGCTACACCTTC.

This clonotype was recorded a few times. This chain uses TRBV4-1 with TRBJ2-7; D gene uncertain. Trimming removed 0 bases from V and 2 bases from J, with 8 bases in between. Germline values: CDR1 MGHRA, CDR2 YSYEKL. The CDR3 runs 14 residues. CDR3 amino acids: CASSQEALPYEQYF. CDR3 coding DNA: TGCGCCAGCAGCCAAGAGGCCCTACCCTACGAGCAGTACTTC.

V is TRBV6-2 or TRBV6-3 and J is TRBJ2-4; D is perhaps TRBD1 (6 bases). CDR1 is MNHEY, CDR2 SVGEGT, per germline. V was cut by 2 bases and J by 2 bases, with 13 bases left in between. The CDR3 runs 16 residues. CDR3 bases: TGTGCCAGCAGTTACCAGGGGATTTGGCCCAAAAACATTCAGTACTTC. Amino acid sequence: CASSYQGIWPKNIQYF.

The chain has TRBV20-1 and TRBJ1-2; TRBD1 matches at 8 bases. Trimming took 2 bases from V and 5 from J; bases not matched to a gene: 7. Germline CDR1 reads DFQATT; CDR2 reads SNEGSKA (reference sequence). This CDR3 region has 14 residues. The CDR3 sequence is CSARPPGQAYGYTF. The CDR3 DNA reads as TGCAGTGCTAGACCTCCGGGACAGGCGTATGGCTACACCTTC.

The V and J genes are TRBV9 and TRBJ1-6; TRBD1 agrees at 8 bases. Trimming cost V 4 bases and J 10 bases; bases outside gene matches: 10. The CDR3 is 15 residues long. Per germline, CDR1 SGDLS and CDR2 YYNGEE. DNA for the CDR3: TGTGCCAGCAGCTTAGAGACAGGGGTGAAATCACCCCTCCACTTT. Translation gives CASSLETGVKSPLHF.

The chain couples TRBV2 to TRBJ1-4; the D is unclear. The CDR3 length is 16 residues. Germline V gives CDR1 SNHLY, CDR2 FYNNEI. V was pared by 5 bases and J by 7 bases, with 20 bases between. CDR3 DNA sequence: TGTGCCAGCAGTTGGGCCGCCCCCGGACGGGGTGAAAAACTGTTTTTT. Protein product: CASSWAAPGRGEKLFF.

This clonotype was picked up a small number of times. The chain couples TRBV7-9 to TRBJ2-3; D is undetermined. Germline lookup yields CDR1 SEHNR and CDR2 FQNEAQ (reference sequence). There are 11 residues in the CDR3. Trimming removed 5 bases at V and 7 bases at J, with 7 bases between. This chain's CDR3 is CASSSLNTQYF. CDR3 in DNA: TGTGCCAGCAGCAGCCTTAATACGCAGTATTTT. The whole variable domain, remainder taken from reference TRBV7-9 and TRBJ2-3, is DTGVSQNPRHKITKRGQNVTFRCDPISEHNRLYWYRQTLGQGPEFLTYFQNEAQLEKSRLLSDRFSAERPKGSFSTLEIQRTEQGDSAMYLCASSSLNTQYFGPGTRLTVL.

This clonotype was counted ten times or more. The CDR3, as DNA: TGTGCCAGCAGCCACATACTGGGACAGGGATCCTACGAGCAGTACTTC. This sequence encodes CASSHILGQGSYEQYF. The J gene is TRBJ2-7, the V gene TRBV11-1; 9 bases align to TRBD1. The CDR3 totals 16 residues. CDR1 SGHAT and CDR2 FQDESV come from the germline V gene (reference sequence). With V trimmed by 5 bases and J by 1 base, 9 bases remained unmatched. The whole variable domain, remainder taken from reference TRBV11-1 and TRBJ2-7, is EAEVAQSPRYKITEKSQAVAFWCDPISGHATLYWYRQILGQGPELLVQFQDESVVDDSQLPKDRFSAERLKGVDSTLKIQPAELGDSAMYLCASSHILGQGSYEQYFGPGTRLTVT.

This clonotype was seen a handful of times. The rearrangement uses TRBV18 and TRBJ1-1; the D is unclear. Trimming removed 4 bases at V and 1 base at J, with 7 bases between. CDR3 length: 13 amino acids. CDR1 and CDR2 from the germline V gene are KGHSH and LQKENI. In DNA, the CDR3 is TGTGCCAGCTCACAGCTGGAGAACACTGAAGCTTTCTTT. It codes for CASSQLENTEAFF.

This clonotype was observed many times. The V call is TRBV12-3 or TRBV12-4, the J call TRBJ2-1, with a tentative D call TRBD2 (6 bases). The V gene lost 0 bases and the J gene lost 4 bases, with 13 bases spanning the gap. The CDR3 contains 16 residues. Here the CDR3 DNA reads TGTGCCAGCAGTTTAGCCTTGACCGGACTATACAATGAGCAGTTCTTC. Translating gives CASSLALTGLYNEQFF.

A note on this clonotype: A clone one base away is much larger, so this may be a read error. The chain links TRBV6-2 or TRBV6-3 to TRBJ2-7; D gene uncertain. The CDR3 loop spans 12 amino acids. Germline values: CDR1 MNHEY, CDR2 SVGEGT. The chain's CDR3 is CASSYRPYKQYF. Here the CDR3 DNA reads TGTGCCAGCAGTTACCGGCCCTACAAGCAGTACTTC.

This clonotype occurred a few times. J is TRBJ2-1 and V is TRBV3-1; TRBD2 agrees at 8 bases. The CDR3 extends over 18 amino acids. With V trimmed by 0 bases and J by 2 bases, 9 bases remained unmatched. CDR1 and CDR2 from the germline V gene are LGHDT and YNNKEL (reference sequence). The CDR3 spells CASSQDFRLAGPYNEQFF. In DNA form, the CDR3 reads TGTGCCAGCAGCCAAGACTTCCGGCTAGCGGGTCCCTACAATGAGCAGTTCTTC.

This clonotype was picked up a small number of times. The chain is built from TRBV7-8 and TRBJ1-4, with a tentative D call TRBD1 (6 bases). The CDR3 is made up of 14 amino acids. V was clipped by 1 base and J by 5 bases, with 8 bases between them. CDR1 is SGHVS and CDR2 is FQNEAQ in the germline V gene. The CDR3 is CASSLEDRNEKLFF. CDR3 nucleotides: TGTGCCAGCAGCTTAGAAGACAGGAATGAAAAACTGTTTTTT.

The V and J genes are TRBV24-1 and TRBJ2-7; 8 positions agree with TRBD1. With 4 bases clipped from V and 3 bases from J, the junction kept 7 bases outside the gene matches. The germline V gene encodes CDR1 KGHDR and CDR2 SFDVKD. The CDR3 sequence is 15 residues long. The CDR3 DNA reads TGTGCCACCAGTGACCCCGGACAGGGAGGCTACGAGCAGTACTTC. This codes for CATSDPGQGGYEQYF.

The CDR3 bases are TGCGCCAGCAGCCCGGACACTCGGCGGTCCTACGAGCAGTACTTC. Translated, it gives CASSPDTRRSYEQYF. V usage is TRBV5-1 and J usage is TRBJ2-7; D perhaps matches TRBD1 (5 bases). The CDR3 covers 15 residues. CDR1 and CDR2 from the germline V gene are SGHRS and YFSETQ. Trimming took 4 bases from V and 1 from J, leaving 15 bases between them.

This clonotype was counted at least ten times. The CDR3 DNA reads as TGTGCCATCAGTGAGACAGGGGGATTGAACACTGAAGCTTTCTTT. It yields the protein CAISETGGLNTEAFF. The chain joins TRBV10-3 to TRBJ1-1; 8 positions agree with TRBD1. The CDR3 has 15 amino acids. Germline V gives CDR1 ENHRY, CDR2 SYGVKD. The V and J ends lost 2 bases and 0 bases, in that order; junction bases with no gene match: 2.

The chain joins TRBV10-1 to TRBJ2-5, with D possibly matching TRBD2 (6 bases). Germline loops: CDR1 WNHNN, CDR2 SYGVQD (reference sequence). V was pared by 11 bases and J by 5 bases, with 18 bases between. The CDR3 runs to 13 residues. CDR3 sequence reads: CAPSGGARETQYF. CDR3 DNA: TGCGCCCCCTCCGGAGGGGCGAGGGAGACCCAGTACTTC.

The chain uses TRBV18 and TRBJ1-4; perhaps TRBD1 as D (5 bases). This CDR3 is built from 15 residues. The germline V and J ends were trimmed by 3 bases and 5 bases, with 13 bases remaining between them. CDR1 is KGHSH, CDR2 LQKENI, per germline. The CDR3 DNA is TGTGCCAGCTCACCCCAGGCAGGGTCGAATGAAAAACTGTTTTTT. It specifies CASSPQAGSNEKLFF.

V and J are TRBV5-6 and TRBJ2-7; D perhaps matches TRBD2 (6 bases). This CDR3 contains 14 residues. Trimming removed 4 bases at V and 0 bases at J, with 11 bases between. CDR1 is SGHDT, CDR2 YYEEEE, per germline. This CDR3 reads CASSRSGPSYEQYF. CDR3 sequence (DNA): TGTGCCAGCAGCAGAAGCGGGCCCTCCTACGAGCAGTACTTC.

This clonotype has a handful of counts. The chain is built from TRBV4-1 and TRBJ2-1; 8 bases fit TRBD2. Germline V gene sequence: CDR1 MGHRA, CDR2 YSYEKL. V shed 4 bases, J shed 8 bases, and the junction held 16 bases outside the gene matches. The CDR3 covers 17 residues. Here the CDR3 reads CASSPRVRTSRLDEQFF. As DNA, the CDR3 is TGCGCCAGCAGCCCTCGAGTGCGGACTAGCAGGTTAGATGAGCAGTTCTTC.

This clonotype showed up just a few times. The rearrangement uses TRBV27 and TRBJ2-2, with no clear D. CDR1 and CDR2 (germline): MNHEY, SMNVEV (reference sequence). Trimming took 5 bases from V and 8 from J, leaving 12 bases between them. CDR3 length: 13 residues. CDR3 in amino acids: CASSPTFLGELFF. DNA for the CDR3: TGTGCCAGCAGTCCCACCTTTTTAGGGGAGCTGTTTTTT.